A selection of T cell receptor beta chains follows, all from one sample in a study of T cell repertoires in cytomegalovirus infection. TCRdb re-analysed the reads in MiXCR, keeping a single row per CDR3 protein. This table holds approximately 170,000 distinct CDR3 sequences, roughly 18% found once. Sequencing was carried out using CD8+ T cells from PBMCs. Source of these receptors: a human donor in good health (CMV status not recorded). Some clones in this sample may be carry-over from other donors' samples. The CDR3 runs from the conserved cysteine through the conserved F or W. The D gene is left open where the match is weak. A clone size is listed for some rows: how often the clone was seen (once, few, many), or a class if it is expanded.

d_gene	v_gene	j_gene	abundance	CDR3nt	CDR3aa
.	TRBV7-2	TRBJ2-3	.	TGTGCCAGCAGCTCCAAGTCTGGGTCTGGAGATACGCAGTATTTT	CASSSKSGSGDTQYF
.	TRBV4-3	TRBJ1-4	few	TGCGCCAGCAGCCCGAGACAGATTGAAACTAATGAAAAACTGTTTTTT	CASSPRQIETNEKLFF
TRBD2	TRBV5-6	TRBJ2-1	few	TGTGCCAGCAGCTACACCCCGGGACTAGATCATCATGAGCAGTTCTTC	CASSYTPGLDHHEQFF
.	TRBV7-8	TRBJ2-1	many	TGTGCCAGCAGCTTAGCGTTATACAATGAGCAGTTCTTC	CASSLALYNEQFF
TRBD1	TRBV7-9	TRBJ1-1	few	TGTGCCAGCAGATCAGGGACAGTCAACACTGAAGCTTTCTTT	CASRSGTVNTEAFF
.	TRBV7-7	TRBJ2-1	.	TGTGCCAGCAGCTTACGAAGTGGCACCTACAATGAGCAGTTCTTC	CASSLRSGTYNEQFF
.	TRBV29-1	TRBJ1-2	few	TGCAGCGTTGAGGGCGGCACCCACAGATATAACTATGGCTACACCTTC	CSVEGGTHRYNYGYTF
.	TRBV19	TRBJ1-3	.	TGTGCCAGTACCCGGGGAGCTGGAAACACCATATATTTT	CASTRGAGNTIYF
.	TRBV7-2	TRBJ1-2	few	TGTGCCAGCAGCTTAGAGGGCGGGCGCTACACCTTC	CASSLEGGRYTF
.	TRBV6-6	TRBJ2-3	few	TGTGCCAGCAGTTACTTCCGCCCGGGATCCAACACAGATACGCAGTATTTT	CASSYFRPGSNTDTQYF
.	TRBV29-1	TRBJ1-1	.	TGCAGCGTTGAAAGATACACTAAAGCTTTCTTT	CSVERYTKAFF
TRBD2	TRBV11-2	TRBJ2-1	medium-sized	TGTGCCAGCAGCTACCGGGAGGGGGAGCAGTTCTTC	CASSYREGEQFF
TRBD1	TRBV6-5	TRBJ2-5	few	TGTGCCAGCAGTTACTCGTGGACAGGGGAAAGGAAGACCCAGTACTTC	CASSYSWTGERKTQYF
.	TRBV2	TRBJ2-2	.	TGTGCCAGCATGATGGCAGGGAACACCGGGGAGCTGTTTTTT	CASMMAGNTGELFF
TRBD2	TRBV11-2	TRBJ2-1	.	TGTGCCAGCAGTATTAGCGGGAGGGCCCCCTACAATGAGCAGTTCTTC	CASSISGRAPYNEQFF
.	TRBV7-9	TRBJ1-1	few	TGTGCCAGCAGCTCTGGACAGTTCACTGAAGCTTTCTTT	CASSSGQFTEAFF
.	TRBV11-3	TRBJ1-3	.	TGTGCCAGCAGCCAAGCAATAGACCGGACCAGGGTTGGGGGAAACACCATATATTTT	CASSQAIDRTRVGGNTIYF
.	TRBV4-2	TRBJ1-1	few	TGTGCCAGCAGCCCAGGACAGACTGAAGCTTTCTTT	CASSPGQTEAFF
.	TRBV11-2	TRBJ2-7	few	TGTGCCAGCAGCTTTAATGAGCGGGCGTCCTACGAGCAGTACTTC	CASSFNERASYEQYF
TRBD1	TRBV7-2	TRBJ1-1	.	TGTGCCAGCACAGGGGGCGGGAACACTGAAGCTTTCTTT	CASTGGGNTEAFF
.	TRBV19	TRBJ2-7	few	TGTGCCAGTAGTATAACTACGGGAGAGACCTACGAGCAGTACTTC	CASSITTGETYEQYF
.	TRBV12-3/TRBV12-4	TRBJ2-1	few	TGTGCCAGCTGCGAATGGGGGGATGAGCAGTTCTTC	CASCEWGDEQFF
.	TRBV10-3	TRBJ2-7	few	TGTGCCATCAGTGATACAGTGTTTTACGAGCAGTACTTC	CAISDTVFYEQYF
.	TRBV7-9	TRBJ1-3	few	TGTGCCAGCAGCTTAAAAGAGCGGACAGACGGAAACACCATATATTTT	CASSLKERTDGNTIYF
.	TRBV7-9	TRBJ2-1	few	TGTGCCAGCAGCTACCTAGGAAATGAGCAGTTCTTC	CASSYLGNEQFF
.	TRBV28	TRBJ2-7	few	TGTGCCAGCAGTCCCCACTACGAGCAGTACTTC	CASSPHYEQYF
TRBD2	TRBV11-2	TRBJ2-2	.	TGTGCCAGCAGCGGAGCGGGGGGTCGGACCGGGGAGCTGTTTTTT	CASSGAGGRTGELFF
TRBD1	TRBV7-9	TRBJ2-7	.	TGTGCCAGCAGCTTAGTTTCAGGGGGACACTACGAGCAGTACTTC	CASSLVSGGHYEQYF
.	TRBV7-2	TRBJ2-2	many	TGTGCCACCCTAACCGGGGGGGAGCTGTTTTTT	CATLTGGELFF
TRBD1	TRBV7-9	TRBJ2-5	.	TGTGCCAGCAGCTACGGACAGGGGTTATCAGAGACCCAGTACTTC	CASSYGQGLSETQYF
TRBD2	TRBV7-2	TRBJ2-7	many	TGTGCCAGCAACTGGGGGGGAGGGCGGTACGAGCAGTACTTC	CASNWGGGRYEQYF
TRBD1	TRBV11-2	TRBJ1-1	.	TGTGCCAGCAGCCGCGGGACAGGGGGCATCGGTATTGAAGCTTTCTTT	CASSRGTGGIGIEAFF
TRBD2	TRBV19	TRBJ2-7	.	TGTGCCAGTAGTATGACTTGGCTAGCGGGAGACTACGAGCAGTACTTC	CASSMTWLAGDYEQYF
.	TRBV11-2	TRBJ2-7	few	TGTGCCAGCAGCTTAGAACCCCCCGACGAGCAGTACTTC	CASSLEPPDEQYF
.	TRBV9	TRBJ2-7	.	TGTGCCAGCAGCGTAGCCGGGACCGAGTCCTACGAGCAGTACTTC	CASSVAGTESYEQYF
TRBD1	TRBV12-3/TRBV12-4	TRBJ2-4	.	TGTGCCAGCAGGCTTAGTTCACAGGGGGCTCCGGTCAAAAACATTCAGTACTTC	CASRLSSQGAPVKNIQYF
.	TRBV19	TRBJ1-5	few	TGTGCCAGTAGTAATGAGGGGTTTTTTAAGCCCCAGCATTTT	CASSNEGFFKPQHF
.	TRBV11-2	TRBJ2-3	many	TGTGCCAGCAGCTTGGGTACCTCCACAGATACGCAGTATTTT	CASSLGTSTDTQYF
.	TRBV19	TRBJ2-7	.	TGTGCCAGTAGTATGCGGGTCAGGGAACCCTACGAGCAGTACTTC	CASSMRVREPYEQYF
.	TRBV28	TRBJ1-5	.	TGTGCCAGCAGGGCAATCGGACAGCTCAATCAGCCCCAGCATTTT	CASRAIGQLNQPQHF
.	TRBV30	TRBJ1-1	few	TGTGCCTGGAGTGGGGGTCGGATTTTTGCGAACACTGAAGCTTTCTTT	CAWSGGRIFANTEAFF
.	TRBV14	TRBJ2-7	few	TGTGCCAGCAGCCAAGTTCGGAGCGGCTCCTACGAGCAGTACTTC	CASSQVRSGSYEQYF
.	TRBV6-5	TRBJ1-1	few	TGTGCCAGCAGCCCGACAGGAGTCTACACTGAAGCTTTCTTT	CASSPTGVYTEAFF
TRBD1	TRBV11-2	TRBJ2-7	few	TGTGCCAGCAGCTTAGAAGGTCCTGGGACAGGGGCATCCGAGCAGTACTTC	CASSLEGPGTGASEQYF
TRBD2	TRBV28	TRBJ2-4	few	TGTGCCAGCAGCACCATGGATGGGACTAGCGAACTATGGAGCAAAAACATTCAGTACTTC	CASSTMDGTSELWSKNIQYF
.	TRBV4-3	TRBJ1-2	.	TGCGCCAGCAGCCAAGATCCGGATCCTAGGAACTATGGCTACACCTTC	CASSQDPDPRNYGYTF
.	TRBV4-1	TRBJ1-1	.	TGCGCCAGCAGCCAAGTACCATCCTTGAACACTGAAGCTTTCTTT	CASSQVPSLNTEAFF
TRBD1	TRBV6-1	TRBJ2-5	.	TGTGCCAGCGGCTTGGGACAGAGAGAGACCCAGTACTTC	CASGLGQRETQYF
.	TRBV6-2/TRBV6-3	TRBJ2-3	few	TGTGCCAGCAGTTACTCGACGCGCACAGATACGCAGTATTTT	CASSYSTRTDTQYF
.	TRBV6-5	TRBJ1-6	.	TGTGCCAGCGGGAACGGACGCTGGCTTTCACCCCTCCACTTT	CASGNGRWLSPLHF
.	TRBV6-1	TRBJ2-1	.	TGTGCCAGCATGGGCAGGGGGGTTTACAATGAGCAGTTCTTC	CASMGRGVYNEQFF
TRBD1	TRBV12-3/TRBV12-4	TRBJ2-1	.	TGTGCCAGCAGTGGGACAGACGAGCAGTTCTTC	CASSGTDEQFF
.	TRBV25-1	TRBJ1-2	.	TGTGCCGTTGTAAACAGCTCTTATGGCTACACCTTC	CAVVNSSYGYTF
.	TRBV7-2	TRBJ1-2	few	TGTGCCAGCAGCTTAGATCACAGGGTGGACCTAAACTATGGCTACACCTTC	CASSLDHRVDLNYGYTF